This TCR beta chain was observed in a study of T cells after yellow fever vaccination. Study-wide points: Most clones from primary vaccination were detected again post-booster (just over 95% CD4, 88% CD8). Weaker in magnitude, the secondary response showed a faster peak on day 5 versus 15. Repertoires sorted by FACS could include abundant clonotypes that are contaminants from the bulk population.

In making TCR cDNA, 5'RACE template switching added a universal primer site and UMIs to it. TCRdb recomputed calls from the 5' RACE reads with MiXCR, one row per CDR3 protein. This table holds about 60,000 distinct CDR3 sequences, approximately 7% found once. Germline V CDR1 and CDR2: KGHDR, SFDVKD. The CDR3 length is 13 residues. V was clipped by 9 bases and J by 3 bases; unmatched bases: 6. Of note for this clonotype: What it binds is not known.

V gene TRBV24-1 combines with J gene TRBJ1-1; 7 nucleotides agree with TRBD1. This TCR was sampled from a man between 18 and 29 years old who received the YFV17D yellow fever vaccine. The source material was CD8+ T cells sorted from PBMCs, sampled on the day of the first yellow fever vaccination. The CDR3 bases are TGTGCCACCGTGGACAGGTACGACACTGAAGCTTTCTTT. It codes for CATVDRYDTEAFF.